The subject of this entry is one T cell receptor beta chain. What this receptor recognizes is not known. No quality values exist for individual bases; no much larger clone is one base distant. The sample comes from a study of T-cell memory formation after mild COVID-19 (dated by TCRdb to about 2021). About the full investigation: TCR sequence clusters from the two donors were largely donor specific. Two young, previously healthy adult volunteers, one female and one male, were included in the cohort. In a couple of donors, T-cell clones that expanded and contracted after mild COVID-19 were tracked by sequencing TCRalpha and TCRbeta repertoires over time.

Sequencing instrument: Illumina NovaSeq 6000. TCRalpha and TCRbeta cDNA libraries were constructed by 5'RACE with constant-segment primers, with sample barcodes and unique molecular identifiers being introduced. RNA was extracted from every sample with Trizol reagent. The libraries were amplified in two PCR steps, and the second step added a second sample barcode and Illumina TruSeq adapters. Sequencing of the libraries was done on an Illumina NovaSeq, producing 2 x 150 bp paired-end reads. The authors processed their data as follows. Reads were demultiplexed and collapsed into UMI-guided consensus sequences with migec v1.2.7. Using mixcr v2.1.11, the UMI consensuses were aligned to TRA and TRB V and J templates and assembled into clonotypes. Clonotypes were classified as expanded or contracted when called significant by both edgeR and NoisET, with noise models trained on biological replicates. For edgeR calls, the cutoffs were a false discovery rate-adjusted p below 0.01 and a log2 fold-change threshold of 1. As an exploratory analysis of dynamics, max-normalized trajectories of the 1000 most abundant clonotypes were examined by PCA with hierarchical clustering. Separately sequenced CD4+ and CD8+ repertoires were used to assign a CD4 or CD8 phenotype to each responding clone. The public reads were reprocessed in TCRdb via fastp at Q25 and MiXCR, keeping in-frame beta chains. Rows are combined by CDR3 protein, so each entry shows the most common genes and DNA. TCRdb, not the authors, supplied the V and J calls. For this sample the table gives hundreds of thousands of distinct CDR3 sequences, of which roughly a sixth were detected only once. Roughly 8% of the sample comes from the top ten.

Paper-wide results and their limitations: The study covered only a couple of mild cases, and larger cohorts including severe cases with pre-infection samples were considered necessary. Whether the second-wave clones peaking on day 37 were SARS-CoV-2 specific was not confirmed. Balanced CD4/CD8 phenotypes were observed for clones contracting from day 15 to 85, whereas a bias towards CD4+ was observed for a second wave of clones expanding from day 15 to 37. Some responding clones were found in pre-infection memory, which suggests that pre-existing cross-reactive memory T cells took part in the SARS-CoV-2 response. Contracting CD4+ clones turned up mainly in the CM and EM memory subsets, whereas EMRA was where CD8+ clones were enriched.

Ficoll-Paque density gradient centrifugation was the method used to isolate PBMCs. Sequencing input: PBMCs or a T cell subset sorted from them (not recorded which). This sequence was found in an adult woman who had mild COVID-19 (a few samples of this study predate the infection). The sample titles of this study are shuffled in the database, so cell type and time point are left out; the donor was told from shared clones.

The CDR3 is CASSHHNRGDSYEQYF. In nucleotides, the sequence is TGCGCCAGCAGTCATCATAACAGGGGCGACTCCTACGAGCAGTACTTC. This receptor chain uses TRBV23-1 and TRBJ2-7, with 7 middle bases fitting TRBD1. TRBV23-1 is labeled an ORF, and its function is uncertain. Clipping removes 3 bases from V and 0 bases from J, with 8 as the unmatched junction base count. The CDR3 has 16 amino acids, counting the end cysteine and phenylalanine. Only the CDR3 part of the read is kept: 48 bases, read in frame from the first base.